This TCR beta chain was captured in a study of post-analysis software for immune sequencing data. As for the study in general: Courses of disease covered relapsing-remitting, secondary progressive and progressive-relapsing multiple sclerosis. General study points: Normalized Chao1 diversity was significantly reduced in patients versus controls. Five or six TRBV segments were significantly more frequent in patients than in controls. TRBV5-6, TRBV5-1 and TRBV20-1 were among these segments. Strong co-clustering by F measure was seen for same-batch samples.

Prepared libraries of TCR beta cDNA carried unique molecular identifiers. TCRdb reprocessed the PCR reads with MiXCR, giving one entry per CDR3 protein. This table has roughly 800,000 distinct CDR3 sequences, 25% to 30% appearing once. As concerns this clonotype: Its antigen is as yet unknown.

Trimming removed 4 bases from V and 1 base from J, with 8 bases in between. There are 14 residues in the CDR3. The clonotype originates from a girl aged 10 to 17 with multiple sclerosis. Sample: blood. J is TRBJ1-5 and V is TRBV12-3 or TRBV12-4; D remains unclear. CDR3 amino acids: CASSYARSNQPQHF. In nucleotides, the CDR3 is TGTGCCAGCAGTTATGCCCGAAGCAATCAGCCCCAGCATTTT.